Below are 12 T cell receptor beta chains sequenced from a single sample in a study of chemoradiotherapy in HPV16-positive cancers. Sequencing used immunoSEQ multiplex PCR; TCRdb keeps in-frame clones, though not all of them. The table has tens of thousands of clones, around 94% seen once. This specimen was acquired from a patient who underwent chemoradiotherapy. Every receptor here comes from a human donor with HPV-associated anogenital cancer.

This clone was counted a few times. V gene TRBV5-6 combines with J gene TRBJ1-2; 7 nucleotides align to TRBD1. The CDR3 consists of 16 residues. V gave up 0 bases and J gave up 2 bases; unmatched junction bases: 7. Germline CDR1 reads SGHDT; CDR2 reads YYEEEE. CDR3 sequence reads: CASSLVRGRANYGYTF. Here the CDR3 DNA reads TGTGCCAGCAGCTTGGTGAGGGGGCGAGCGAACTATGGCTACACCTTC.

The chain uses TRBV29-1 and TRBJ2-1; D perhaps matches TRBD1 (6 bases). The CDR3 length is 12 residues. Trimming took off 6 bases at V and 6 bases at J, with 12 bases between the two ends. Per the germline V gene, CDR1 is SQVTM and CDR2 is ANQGSEA. The CDR3 loop is CSVHYRVNEQFF. DNA of the CDR3: TGCAGCGTCCACTACAGGGTCAATGAGCAGTTCTTC.

This chain connects TRBV5-1 to TRBJ1-1; 9 bases match TRBD1. This CDR3 has 15 residues. J was trimmed by 0 bases and V by 8 bases; bases with no gene match: 8. CDR1 and CDR2 from the germline V gene are SGHRS and YFSETQ. Here the CDR3 DNA reads TGCGCCAGTAGGACAGGGGACAGGATGAACACTGAAGCTTTCTTT. Its protein is CASRTGDRMNTEAFF.

The V and J genes are TRBV15 and TRBJ2-3; D ambiguous. The germline gives CDR1 LNHNV, CDR2 YYDKDF (reference sequence). CDR3 length equals 12 residues. Trimming shortened V by 0 bases and J by 6 bases, and 4 bases separated the two germline ends. Here the CDR3 reads CATSRDTDTQYF. DNA of the CDR3: TGTGCCACCAGCAGAGATACGGATACGCAGTATTTT.

The genes are TRBV29-1 and TRBJ2-7; D may be TRBD1 or TRBD2 (7 bases each). The CDR3 sequence is 13 residues long. Trimming left V 1 base short and J 6 bases short, with 13 bases between. Looked up from germline, CDR1 is SQVTM and CDR2 is ANQGSEA. CDR3 sequence reads: CSVEGQGGAEQYF. In nucleotides, the CDR3 is TGCAGCGTTGAAGGGCAGGGGGGGGCCGAGCAGTACTTC.

The chain links TRBV7-2 to TRBJ1-6, with no clear D. The CDR3 length is 17 residues. Trimming shortened V by 2 bases and J by 6 bases, and 17 bases separated the two germline ends. Germline-derived CDR1 and CDR2 are SGHTA and FQGNSA. The CDR3 DNA is TGTGCCAGCAGCTTAACCCGAGCGTTTAGTAGTAATTCACCCCTCCACTTT. Protein: CASSLTRAFSSNSPLHF.

CDR3 loop: CASSLRSVASSYGYTF. CDR3 DNA sequence: TGTGCCAGCAGCTTGAGGTCAGTGGCCAGTAGCTATGGCTACACCTTC. This chain links TRBV5-5 with TRBJ1-2; D not certain. Germline values: CDR1 SGHKS, CDR2 YYEKEE (reference sequence). CDR3 length: 16 amino acids. Trimming pared 1 base from V and 4 bases from J, leaving 17 bases between.

The chain recombines TRBV18 with TRBJ1-2, with D possibly TRBD1 on 6 matching bases. The V gene lost 3 bases and the J gene lost 5 bases, with 10 bases spanning the gap. CDR3 length equals 13 residues. Germline values: CDR1 KGHSH, CDR2 LQKENI. The CDR3 coding sequence is TGTGCCAGCTCACCCTCCGGACAGTATGGCTACACCTTC. Protein sequence: CASSPSGQYGYTF.

CDR3 protein: CASSSRQAGANVLTF. CDR3 nucleotide sequence: TGTGCCAGCAGCTCAAGACAGGCCGGGGCCAACGTCCTGACTTTC. J is TRBJ2-6 and V is TRBV11-3; D may be TRBD1 (6 bases). CDR3 length: 15 amino acids. The germline CDR1 and CDR2 sequences are SGHNT and YENEEA. V was cut by 4 bases and J by 4 bases, with 11 bases left in between.

The J gene is TRBJ2-7, the V gene TRBV28; the match to TRBD1 covers 9 bases. The length of the CDR3 is 14 residues. The germline CDR1 and CDR2 sequences are MDHEN and SYDVKM. V gave up 3 bases and J gave up 3 bases; unmatched junction bases: 3. The chain's CDR3 is CASSFTTGGYEQYF. Here the CDR3 DNA reads TGTGCCAGCAGTTTCACGACAGGGGGCTACGAGCAGTACTTC.

J is TRBJ2-2 and V is TRBV27, with TRBD2 matching over 12 bases. Looked up from germline, CDR1 is MNHEY and CDR2 is SMNVEV (reference sequence). The CDR3 consists of 18 residues. V shed 3 bases, J shed 2 bases, and the junction held 7 bases outside the gene matches. CDR3 coding DNA: TGTGCCAGCAGTTTTAGGCTAGCGGGAGGGCCTAACACCGGGGAGCTGTTTTTT. Amino acids: CASSFRLAGGPNTGELFF.

CDR3 protein: CATSGRTANTEAFF. CDR3 bases: TGTGCCACCAGCGGCCGGACAGCGAACACTGAAGCTTTCTTT. This sequence joins TRBV15 and TRBJ1-1; possible D gene TRBD1, 6 bases. V lost 5 bases, J lost 1 base, and 11 bases lay in between. The germline V gene has CDR1 LNHNV and CDR2 YYDKDF (reference sequence). The CDR3 has 14 amino acids.